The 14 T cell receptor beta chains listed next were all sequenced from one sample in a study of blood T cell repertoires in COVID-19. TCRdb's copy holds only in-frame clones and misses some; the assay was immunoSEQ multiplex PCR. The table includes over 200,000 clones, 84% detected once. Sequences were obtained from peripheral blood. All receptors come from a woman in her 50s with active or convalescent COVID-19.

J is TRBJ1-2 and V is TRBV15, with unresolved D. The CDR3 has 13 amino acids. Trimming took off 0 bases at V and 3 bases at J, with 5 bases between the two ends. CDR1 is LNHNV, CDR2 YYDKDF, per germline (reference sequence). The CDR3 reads CATSRERDYGYTF. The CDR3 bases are TGTGCCACCAGCAGAGAACGGGACTATGGCTACACCTTC.

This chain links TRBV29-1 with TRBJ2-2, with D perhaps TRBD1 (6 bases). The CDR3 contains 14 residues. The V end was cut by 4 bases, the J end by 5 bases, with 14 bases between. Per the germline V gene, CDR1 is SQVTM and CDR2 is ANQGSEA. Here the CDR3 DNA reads TGCAGCGTTGCCCCGGGACAATTGACCGGGGAGCTGTTTTTT. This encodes CSVAPGQLTGELFF.

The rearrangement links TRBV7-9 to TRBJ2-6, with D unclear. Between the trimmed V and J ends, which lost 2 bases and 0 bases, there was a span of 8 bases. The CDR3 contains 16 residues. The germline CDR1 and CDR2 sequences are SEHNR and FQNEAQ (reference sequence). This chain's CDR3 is CASSLSVRSGANVLTF. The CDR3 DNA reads TGTGCCAGCAGCTTAAGTGTGCGCTCTGGGGCCAACGTCCTGACTTTC.

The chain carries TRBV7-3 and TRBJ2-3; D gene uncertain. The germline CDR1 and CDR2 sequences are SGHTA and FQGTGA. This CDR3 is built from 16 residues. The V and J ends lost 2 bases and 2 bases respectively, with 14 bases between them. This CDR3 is CASSLGLGFNTDTQYF. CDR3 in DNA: TGTGCCAGCAGCTTAGGGTTGGGCTTCAACACAGATACGCAGTATTTT.

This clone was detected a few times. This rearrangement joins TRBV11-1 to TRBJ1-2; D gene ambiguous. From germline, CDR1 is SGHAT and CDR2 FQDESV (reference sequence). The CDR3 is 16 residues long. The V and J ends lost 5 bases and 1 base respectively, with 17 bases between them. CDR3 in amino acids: CASSPPNEASNYGYTF. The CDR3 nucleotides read TGTGCCAGCAGCCCTCCTAATGAGGCTAGTAACTATGGCTACACCTTC.

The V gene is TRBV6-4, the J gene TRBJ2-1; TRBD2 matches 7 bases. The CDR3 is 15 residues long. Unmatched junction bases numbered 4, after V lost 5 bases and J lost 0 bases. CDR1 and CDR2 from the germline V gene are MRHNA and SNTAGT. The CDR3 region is CASSNIAGSYNEQFF. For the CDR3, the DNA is TGTGCCAGCAGTAACATAGCGGGCTCCTACAATGAGCAGTTCTTC.

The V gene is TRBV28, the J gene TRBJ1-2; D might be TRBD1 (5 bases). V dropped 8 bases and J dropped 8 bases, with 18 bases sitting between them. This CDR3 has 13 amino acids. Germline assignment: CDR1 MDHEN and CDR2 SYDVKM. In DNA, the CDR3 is TGTGCCAGCGGCCTTGAGGCCAGGGTGGGCTACACCTTC. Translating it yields CASGLEARVGYTF.

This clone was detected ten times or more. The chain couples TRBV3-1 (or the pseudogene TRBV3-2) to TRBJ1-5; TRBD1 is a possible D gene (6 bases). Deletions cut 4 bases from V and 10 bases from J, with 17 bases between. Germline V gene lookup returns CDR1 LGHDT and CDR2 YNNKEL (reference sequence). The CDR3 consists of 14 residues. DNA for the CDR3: TGTGCCAGCAGCCCTACCCTTACAGGGTTCCCCCAGCATTTT. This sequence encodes CASSPTLTGFPQHF.

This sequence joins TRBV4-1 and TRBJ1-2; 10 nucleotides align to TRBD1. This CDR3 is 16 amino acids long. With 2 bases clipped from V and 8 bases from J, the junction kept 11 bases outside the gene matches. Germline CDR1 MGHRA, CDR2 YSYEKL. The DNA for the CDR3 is TGCGCCAGCAGCCAACCTCTTCGGGACAGGGGCGGCGGCTACACCTTC. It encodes CASSQPLRDRGGGYTF.

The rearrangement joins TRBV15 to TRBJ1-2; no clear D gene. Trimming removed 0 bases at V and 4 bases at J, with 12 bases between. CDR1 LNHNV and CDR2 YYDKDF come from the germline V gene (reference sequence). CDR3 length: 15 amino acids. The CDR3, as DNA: TGTGCCACCAGCAGAGAAACCGCTCCTACCTATGGCTACACCTTC. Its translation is CATSRETAPTYGYTF.

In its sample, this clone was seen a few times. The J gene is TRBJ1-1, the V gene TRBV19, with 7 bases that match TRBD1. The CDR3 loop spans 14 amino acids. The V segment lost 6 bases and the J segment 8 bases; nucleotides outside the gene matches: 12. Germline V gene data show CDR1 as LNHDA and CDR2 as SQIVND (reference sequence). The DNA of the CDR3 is TGTGCCAGTAGGCTACCGGGGACAGCTAGGGAAGCTTTCTTT. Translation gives CASRLPGTAREAFF.

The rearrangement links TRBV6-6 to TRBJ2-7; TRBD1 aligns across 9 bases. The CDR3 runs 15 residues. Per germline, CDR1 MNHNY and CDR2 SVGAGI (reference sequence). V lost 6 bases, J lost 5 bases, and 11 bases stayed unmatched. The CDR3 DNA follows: TGTGCCAGCAGCAGCCGGGACAGGGCGTTCCACGAGCAGTACTTC. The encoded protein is CASSSRDRAFHEQYF.

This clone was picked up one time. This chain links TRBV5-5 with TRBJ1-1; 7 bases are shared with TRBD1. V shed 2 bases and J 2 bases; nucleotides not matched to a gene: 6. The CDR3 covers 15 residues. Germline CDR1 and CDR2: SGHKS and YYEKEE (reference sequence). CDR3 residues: CASSFLDRDNTEAFF. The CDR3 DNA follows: TGTGCCAGCAGCTTTTTAGACAGGGACAACACTGAAGCTTTCTTT.

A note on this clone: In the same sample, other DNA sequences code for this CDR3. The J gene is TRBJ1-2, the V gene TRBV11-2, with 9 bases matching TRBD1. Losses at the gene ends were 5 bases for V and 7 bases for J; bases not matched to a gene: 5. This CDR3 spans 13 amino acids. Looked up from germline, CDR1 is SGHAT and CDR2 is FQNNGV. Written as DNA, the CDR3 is TGTGCCAGCAGCCTGGGGACAGGGAGTGGCTACACCTTC. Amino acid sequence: CASSLGTGSGYTF.